The 27 T cell receptor beta chains in this list originate from one sample, sequenced in a study of cytomegalovirus exposure and HLA in healthy donors (dated by TCRdb to 2017 to 2019). The library was obtained by the immunoSEQ multiplex PCR assay. A mixture of 60 forward primers for TCR Vbeta segments and 13 reverse primers for TCR Jbeta segments was used in the multiplex PCR. TCRdb obtained this table from immuneACCESS and retained in-frame rearrangements with V and J assigned. These tables miss some clones; where compared with another copy, unresolved V genes account for less than half of the shortfall, and the remainder is unexplained. This sample lists approximately 80,000 clones; 65% to 75% were detected once. The top ten hold more than 20% of the sample. Material: PBMCs. These TCRs come from a man aged 25-40 years in good health and CMV-seropositive.

The V gene is TRBV5-4, the J gene TRBJ2-3, with 11 bases that match TRBD1. V lost 0 bases to trimming and J lost 4 bases; unmatched junction nucleotides: 4. Per the germline V gene, CDR1 is SGHNT and CDR2 is YYREEE (reference sequence). This CDR3 contains 16 residues. The CDR3 region has the DNA TGTGCCAGCAGCTTGGCCGGACAGGGGGCGTCAGATACGCAGTATTTT. Protein product: CASSLAGQGASDTQYF.

This chain links TRBV15 with TRBJ2-5; TRBD1 is a possible D gene (5 bases). Trimming removed 5 bases from V and 5 bases from J, with 15 bases in between. Germline V gene data show CDR1 as LNHNV and CDR2 as YYDKDF (reference sequence). The CDR3 covers 14 residues. In DNA, the CDR3 is TGTGCCACCAGCCCAAGGCCAGGGCCGGAGACCCAGTACTTC. Translated, it gives CATSPRPGPETQYF.

The rearrangement joins TRBV2 to TRBJ1-2, with D tentatively TRBD1 (5 bases). The germline V gene has CDR1 SNHLY and CDR2 FYNNEI. The CDR3 extends over 12 amino acids. Trimming stripped 5 bases from V and 4 bases from J, with 8 bases between. The CDR3, as DNA: TGTGCCAGCAGTCCGACAGCCTATGGCTACACCTTC. Protein: CASSPTAYGYTF.

The rearrangement joins TRBV9 to TRBJ2-7, with 7 positions matching TRBD2. Germline CDR1 reads SGDLS; CDR2 reads YYNGEE. With V trimmed by 2 bases and J by 1 base, 3 bases remained unmatched. This CDR3 spans 14 amino acids. The CDR3 sequence is CASSVGGISYEQYF. The CDR3 DNA sequence: TGTGCCAGCAGCGTCGGGGGGATTTCCTACGAGCAGTACTTC.

The V and J genes are TRBV5-1 and TRBJ2-2, with a possible D match to TRBD1 (6 bases). The V gene lost 0 bases and the J gene lost 6 bases, with 6 bases spanning the gap. Per germline, CDR1 SGHRS and CDR2 YFSETQ. CDR3 size: 13 residues. CDR3 region: CASSLDRAGELFF. CDR3 in DNA: TGCGCCAGCAGCTTGGACAGGGCCGGGGAGCTGTTTTTT. Based on the CDR3 plus reference TRBV5-1 and TRBJ2-2, the full variable domain is KAGVTQTPRYLIKTRGQQVTLSCSPISGHRSVSWYQQTPGQGLQFLFEYFSETQRNKGNFPGRFSGRQFSNSRSEMNVSTLELGDSALYLCASSLDRAGELFFGEGSRLTVL.

V gene TRBV18 combines with J gene TRBJ1-1, with D tentatively TRBD1 (5 bases). The ends were cut back, 6 bases at V and 6 bases at J, with 23 bases in the middle. Germline-derived CDR1 and CDR2 are KGHSH and LQKENI. This CDR3 has 16 amino acids. The CDR3 reads CASSPSLTGISAEAFF. The DNA of the CDR3 is TGTGCCAGCTCTCCCTCACTTACAGGCATTTCGGCTGAAGCTTTCTTT.

The chain is built from TRBV7-9 and TRBJ2-4; 7 positions agree with TRBD1. Looked up from germline, CDR1 is SEHNR and CDR2 is FQNEAQ (reference sequence). This CDR3 spans 15 amino acids. J gave up 8 bases and V 5 bases, and 12 bases lay outside the gene matches. The CDR3 nucleotides read TGTGCCAGCAGCCACTCCGACAGGGCAATGGACATTCAGTACTTC. The encoded protein is CASSHSDRAMDIQYF.

The chain links TRBV2 to TRBJ1-1; TRBD1 aligns across 10 bases. The CDR3 contains 15 residues. CDR1 is SNHLY, CDR2 FYNNEI, per germline. J was trimmed by 1 base and V by 5 bases; bases with no gene match: 4. The CDR3 DNA follows: TGTGCCAGCAGTCGGGGACAGGGGAGGAACACTGAAGCTTTCTTT. Translation: CASSRGQGRNTEAFF. Full variable domain (outside the CDR3, taken from reference TRBV2 and TRBJ1-1): EPEVTQTPSHQVTQMGQEVILRCVPISNHLYFYWYRQILGQKVEFLVSFYNNEISEKSEIFDDQFSVERPDGSNFTLKIRSTKLEDSAMYFCASSRGQGRNTEAFFGQGTRLTVV.

The rearrangement links TRBV6-5 to TRBJ2-7; 7 nucleotides agree with TRBD2. V lost 3 bases and J lost 1; bases outside the gene matches: 3. Germline assignment: CDR1 MNHEY and CDR2 SVGAGI. The CDR3 has 14 residues. In DNA, the CDR3 is TGTGCCAGCAGTTATGCCGGGAGGTCCTACGAGCAGTACTTC. This sequence encodes CASSYAGRSYEQYF.

The genes are TRBV4-3 and TRBJ1-1, with D possibly TRBD1 on 5 matching bases. This CDR3 is built from 14 residues. Trimming shortened V by 1 base and J by 11 bases, and 17 bases separated the two germline ends. Germline V CDR1 and CDR2: LGHNA, YSLEER. In DNA, the CDR3 is TGCGCCAGCAGCCAAGGAACGGGGGGAACGTCGGCTTTCTTT. Amino acids: CASSQGTGGTSAFF.

V and J are TRBV5-1 and TRBJ2-2; 9 bases match TRBD1. The CDR3 totals 14 residues. The junction had 1 base not matched to a gene; V was cut back by 3 bases and J by 4 bases. CDR1 SGHRS and CDR2 YFSETQ come from the germline V gene. The CDR3 sequence is CASSSDRGTGELFF. The DNA for the CDR3 is TGCGCCAGCAGCTCGGACAGGGGCACCGGGGAGCTGTTTTTT.

V gene TRBV30 combines with J gene TRBJ1-2; no definite D call. The CDR3 runs to 11 residues. Germline values: CDR1 GTSNPN, CDR2 SVGIG (reference sequence). Trimming removed 0 bases at V and 8 bases at J, with 7 bases between. The CDR3 is CAWSVPRGYTF. CDR3 sequence (DNA): TGTGCCTGGAGTGTCCCTAGGGGCTACACCTTC.

This clone was found once. The V and J genes are TRBV6-5 and TRBJ2-1; no clear D. This CDR3 is built from 11 residues. V was cut by 6 bases and J by 4 bases, with 4 bases left in between. CDR1 and CDR2 from the germline V gene are MNHEY and SVGAGI. CDR3 amino acids: CASSLYNEQFF. The DNA for the CDR3 is TGTGCCAGCAGCCTTTACAATGAGCAGTTCTTC.

The chain recombines TRBV7-8 with TRBJ2-7; TRBD2 matches 7 bases. Germline CDR1 SGHVS, CDR2 FQNEAQ. With 3 bases clipped from V and 1 base from J, the junction kept 3 bases outside the gene matches. This CDR3 has 14 residues. CDR3: CASSLAGLSYEQYF. The CDR3 region has the DNA TGTGCCAGCAGCTTGGCGGGACTATCCTACGAGCAGTACTTC.

The chain uses TRBV30 and TRBJ2-1; TRBD2 matches 8 bases. Germline CDR1 and CDR2: GTSNPN and SVGIG (reference sequence). This CDR3 has 16 amino acids. J was trimmed by 4 bases and V by 0 bases; bases with no gene match: 8. The CDR3 protein is CAWSVPLAGSYNEQFF. CDR3 bases: TGTGCCTGGAGTGTCCCTCTAGCGGGTAGTTACAATGAGCAGTTCTTC.

The chain has TRBV7-8 and TRBJ2-7, with D possibly matching TRBD2 (6 bases). V was cut by 1 base and J by 3 bases, with 13 bases left in between. The CDR3 covers 15 residues. The V gene's germline CDR1 is SGHVS and CDR2 FQNEAQ. CDR3 residues: CASSLEGGAFYEQYF. In nucleotides, the CDR3 is TGTGCCAGCAGCTTAGAGGGCGGGGCATTCTACGAGCAGTACTTC.

The V gene is TRBV28, the J gene TRBJ1-2; D gene uncertain. Germline lookup yields CDR1 MDHEN and CDR2 SYDVKM. The CDR3 runs 12 residues. V lost 5 bases, J lost 0 bases, and 4 bases lay in between. The CDR3 bases are TGTGCCAGCAGTCCTCCTAACTATGGCTACACCTTC. As protein: CASSPPNYGYTF.

The chain is built from TRBV10-3 and TRBJ1-2; D call uncertain. This CDR3 comprises 13 residues. Germline loops: CDR1 ENHRY, CDR2 SYGVKD. V lost 8 bases and J 2 bases, leaving 12 bases between the germline ends. Here the CDR3 reads CAIAEGRNYGYTF. CDR3 DNA: TGTGCCATCGCCGAGGGCAGAAACTATGGCTACACCTTC.

This chain connects TRBV27 to TRBJ1-4; D not resolved. Germline loops: CDR1 MNHEY, CDR2 SMNVEV (reference sequence). CDR3 length equals 15 residues. The V gene lost 5 bases and the J gene lost 7 bases, with 17 bases spanning the gap. DNA for the CDR3: TGTGCCAGCAGTGTCGCCCCGGAGGAAGGTGAAAAACTGTTTTTT. It is translated as CASSVAPEEGEKLFF.

This chain's CDR3 is CASCQGSGQGAQPQHF. CDR3 nucleotide sequence: TGTGCCAGCTGCCAGGGGTCGGGACAGGGGGCACAGCCCCAGCATTTT. This sequence joins TRBV6-6 and TRBJ1-5; 12 bases are shared with TRBD1. V trimming: 8 bases; J trimming: 7 bases; junction bases outside the gene matches: 12. The CDR3 length is 16 residues. Germline V gives CDR1 MNHNY, CDR2 SVGAGI (reference sequence).

This clone was seen many times. The rearrangement links TRBV6-5 to TRBJ2-2, with D perhaps TRBD1 (6 bases). Germline V gene data show CDR1 as MNHEY and CDR2 as SVGAGI. The V end lost 6 bases, the J end lost 8 bases, and 19 bases lay between the germline ends. This CDR3 contains 15 residues. In DNA form, the CDR3 reads TGTGCCAGCAGATTAACAGGGTCGGTAAAGGGGGAGCTGTTTTTT. Its translation: CASRLTGSVKGELFF.

This clone has just one count. This chain connects TRBV5-1 to TRBJ2-3; no firm D call. Germline V CDR1 and CDR2: SGHRS, YFSETQ. The CDR3 is 14 residues long. V shed 0 bases and J shed 3 bases, with 8 bases lying between them. CDR3 protein: CASSLAAVTDTQYF. In DNA, the CDR3 is TGCGCCAGCAGCTTGGCCGCAGTAACAGATACGCAGTATTTT. The whole variable domain, filled in from reference TRBV5-1 and TRBJ2-3, reads KAGVTQTPRYLIKTRGQQVTLSCSPISGHRSVSWYQQTPGQGLQFLFEYFSETQRNKGNFPGRFSGRQFSNSRSEMNVSTLELGDSALYLCASSLAAVTDTQYFGPGTRLTVL.

The chain carries TRBV6-5 and TRBJ1-1; 10 bases align to TRBD1. Germline lookup yields CDR1 MNHEY and CDR2 SVGAGI. V shed 7 bases and J 4 bases; nucleotides not matched to a gene: 6. This CDR3 contains 14 residues. This chain's CDR3 is CASIDRGQGTEAFF. The CDR3 DNA reads as TGTGCCAGCATCGACAGGGGGCAGGGCACTGAAGCTTTCTTT.

V gene TRBV6-1 combines with J gene TRBJ2-7; maybe TRBD2 (5 bases). This CDR3 spans 13 amino acids. Trimming left V 6 bases short and J 2 bases short, with 11 bases between. Per germline, CDR1 MNHNS and CDR2 SASEGT. CDR3 nucleotide sequence: TGTGCCAGCAGATCCCCCGGGACCTACGAGCAGTACTTC. Translation gives CASRSPGTYEQYF.

The rearrangement joins TRBV9 to TRBJ2-1, with 9 bases identical to TRBD1. CDR3 length equals 15 residues. V was clipped by 4 bases and J by 6 bases; unmatched bases: 8. Germline V gene data show CDR1 as SGDLS and CDR2 as YYNGEE. In nucleotides, the CDR3 is TGTGCCAGCAGCTCATGGACAGGGGCAATCAATGAGCAGTTCTTC. Its protein is CASSSWTGAINEQFF. The variable domain in full, completed from reference TRBV9 and TRBJ2-1, reads DSGVTQTPKHLITATGQRVTLRCSPRSGDLSVYWYQQSLDQGLQFLIQYYNGEERAKGNILERFSAQQFPDLHSELNLSSLELGDSALYFCASSSWTGAINEQFFGPGTRLTVL.

This clone was observed a handful of times. The chain combines TRBV6-1 with TRBJ1-4; D remains ambiguous. CDR1 MNHNS and CDR2 SASEGT come from the germline V gene. Trimming took off 6 bases at V and 5 bases at J, with 4 bases between the two ends. The CDR3 has 11 amino acids. The CDR3 loop is CASRENEKLFF. CDR3 DNA sequence: TGTGCCAGCAGAGAGAATGAAAAACTGTTTTTT.

The gene calls are TRBV7-9 and TRBJ1-3; tentatively, D is TRBD1 (5 bases). Trimming took 5 bases from V and 0 from J, leaving 8 bases between them. Germline assignment: CDR1 SEHNR and CDR2 FQNEAQ (reference sequence). The length of the CDR3 is 14 residues. This CDR3 reads CASSPDSSGNTIYF. The CDR3 DNA reads as TGTGCCAGCAGCCCCGACAGCTCTGGAAACACCATATATTTT.